One sample yielded the 22 T cell receptor beta chains listed below, sequenced in a study of control samples from healthy donors and cancer patients. Assay: immunoSEQ multiplex PCR; the TCRdb copy retains only in-frame clones and omits some. Of 150,000 to 200,000 clones in the sample, approximately 92% were seen once. Sample: blood. Source of these receptors: a young man in good health.

The chain links TRBV12-1 to TRBJ2-7; TRBD2, the D gene given by the table, was not confirmed from the DNA. TRBV12-1 is tagged as a pseudogene. This CDR3 has 16 residues. This CDR3 reads CASSPQGGRGLYEQYF. DNA for the CDR3: TGTGCCAGCAGCCCCCAAGGAGGGCGGGGGCTATACGAGCAGTACTTC.

This clone was seen a single time. This chain links TRBV5-5 with TRBJ2-2; D not certain. The CDR3 is made up of 16 amino acids. Germline CDR1 SGHKS, CDR2 YYEKEE (reference sequence). Between the trimmed V and J ends, which lost 2 bases and 1 base, there was a span of 12 bases. CDR3 sequence reads: CASSLTVGMNTGELFF. CDR3 nucleotide sequence: TGTGCCAGCAGCTTAACCGTAGGGATGAACACCGGGGAGCTGTTTTTT.

The V call is TRBV6-4, the J call TRBJ1-5; 8 nucleotides line up with TRBD1. This CDR3 is built from 16 residues. V lost 3 bases and J lost 4; bases outside the gene matches: 8. Germline V gene data show CDR1 as MRHNA and CDR2 as SNTAGT. The DNA of the CDR3 is TGTGCCAGCAGTGATGACAGGGGCGGGGATAATCAGCCCCAGCATTTT. It is translated as CASSDDRGGDNQPQHF.

This chain links TRBV21-1 with TRBJ1-5. TRBV21-1 is marked as a pseudogene. The CDR3 totals 11 residues. CDR3 region: CASSKTQPQHF. CDR3 bases: TGTGCCAGCAGCAAGACTCAGCCCCAGCATTTT.

The chain carries TRBV23-1 and TRBJ2-7; TRBD1 is a possible D gene (5 bases). TRBV23-1 falls under the ORF class, with uncertain function. CDR3 length: 14 residues. V was pared by 1 base and J by 4 bases, with 11 bases between. The CDR3 DNA follows: TGCGCCAGCAGTCAATGGAATGACAGTTACGAGCAGTACTTC. Translated, it gives CASSQWNDSYEQYF.

This clone appeared a few times. The gene calls are TRBV2 and TRBJ1-3; D remains unclear. V lost 10 bases to trimming and J lost 2 bases, with 12 bases between them. Per germline, CDR1 SNHLY and CDR2 FYNNEI. This CDR3 has 13 amino acids. CDR3 amino acids: CAKADTAGNTIYF. The CDR3 nucleotides read TGTGCCAAAGCCGACACGGCTGGAAACACCATATATTTT.

V and J are TRBV7-9 and TRBJ1-1; no firm D call. CDR1 is SEHNR and CDR2 is FQNEAQ in the germline V gene (reference sequence). V was cut by 5 bases and J by 0 bases, with 7 bases left in between. The CDR3 covers 13 residues. The CDR3 sequence is CASSPDLNTEAFF. The CDR3 DNA follows: TGTGCCAGCAGCCCGGACCTGAACACTGAAGCTTTCTTT.

The rearrangement uses TRBV28 and TRBJ1-5; 9 nucleotides align to TRBD1. Germline V CDR1 and CDR2: MDHEN, SYDVKM. V shed 4 bases, J shed 6 bases, and the junction held 13 bases outside the gene matches. The CDR3 runs to 17 residues. The CDR3 sequence: CASSWGPGQGGIQPQHF. The DNA of the CDR3 is TGTGCCAGCAGTTGGGGTCCGGGACAGGGCGGGATTCAGCCCCAGCATTTT.

This clone has a single count. V gene TRBV19 combines with J gene TRBJ2-1; 9 nucleotides align to TRBD2. Germline CDR1 is LNHDA and CDR2 is SQIVND (reference sequence). The CDR3 consists of 15 residues. Losses at the gene ends were 7 bases for V and 0 bases for J; bases not matched to a gene: 4. CDR3 residues: CASTPSGNSYNEQFF. DNA of the CDR3: TGTGCCAGTACCCCTAGCGGGAACTCCTACAATGAGCAGTTCTTC.

The rearrangement links TRBV12-3 or TRBV12-4 to TRBJ1-2; D gene unclear. The CDR3 has 11 amino acids. V was shortened by 2 bases and J by 6 bases, with 4 bases between the two germline ends. The CDR3 protein is CASSLRDGYTF. CDR3 nucleotides: TGTGCCAGCAGTTTACGGGATGGCTACACCTTC.

CDR3 sequence (DNA): TGCGCCAGCAGACTAGCGGGAGATATGGCCGAGCAGTACTTC. Encoded protein: CASRLAGDMAEQYF. The chain carries TRBV5-1 and TRBJ2-7; 11 nucleotides line up with TRBD2. In germline, CDR1 is SGHRS, CDR2 YFSETQ. V shed 5 bases, J shed 6 bases, and the junction held 7 bases outside the gene matches. This CDR3 comprises 14 residues.

This clone was detected only a few times. The chain carries TRBV4-1 and TRBJ2-1; 8 bases fit TRBD2. CDR3 length: 17 amino acids. V lost 2 bases to trimming and J lost 5 bases; unmatched junction nucleotides: 11. The germline CDR1 and CDR2 sequences are MGHRA and YSYEKL. In nucleotides, the CDR3 is TGCGCCAGCAGCCAACTCCCTTGGCGGGAGGTACACAATGAGCAGTTCTTC. This sequence encodes CASSQLPWREVHNEQFF.

V is TRBV2 and J is TRBJ2-7, with TRBD1 matching 7 bases. Germline CDR1 is SNHLY and CDR2 is FYNNEI. The CDR3 length is 13 residues. Germline trimming cut 6 bases from V and 2 bases from J; bases unmatched to any gene: 4. The CDR3: CASSEDRTYEQYF. The CDR3 region has the DNA TGTGCCAGCAGCGAGGACAGGACCTACGAGCAGTACTTC.

The chain has TRBV5-5 and TRBJ2-7; TRBD1 matches 8 bases. Germline CDR1 reads SGHKS; CDR2 reads YYEKEE (reference sequence). Unmatched junction bases numbered 3, after V lost 3 bases and J lost 1 base. The length of the CDR3 is 14 residues. Here the CDR3 reads CASSSGQGSYEQYF. CDR3 sequence (DNA): TGTGCCAGCAGCTCAGGACAGGGTTCCTACGAGCAGTACTTC.

This chain uses TRBV19 with TRBJ1-6; TRBD1 might be the D (6 bases). V was shortened by 4 bases and J by 7 bases, with 11 bases between the two germline ends. This CDR3 has 14 residues. Germline CDR1 reads LNHDA; CDR2 reads SQIVND (reference sequence). The CDR3 sequence is CASSTSRGNSPLHF. The CDR3 bases are TGTGCCAGTAGTACTTCAAGGGGGAATTCACCCCTCCACTTT.

This chain uses TRBV2 with TRBJ1-2; perhaps TRBD1 as D (6 bases). Between the trimmed V and J ends, which lost 7 bases and 4 bases, there was a span of 10 bases. The CDR3 runs to 12 residues. From germline, CDR1 is SNHLY and CDR2 FYNNEI. Here the CDR3 reads CASIGGTYGYTF. The DNA for the CDR3 is TGTGCCAGCATAGGGGGGACCTATGGCTACACCTTC.

The chain is built from TRBV6-5 and TRBJ1-1; D is ambiguous. Germline CDR1 MNHEY, CDR2 SVGAGI. This CDR3 spans 14 amino acids. Trimming pared 5 bases from V and 0 bases from J, leaving 10 bases between. The CDR3 DNA sequence: TGTGCCAGCAGTCCCCGGACGATGAACACTGAAGCTTTCTTT. It yields the protein CASSPRTMNTEAFF.

The V call is TRBV7-2, the J call TRBJ1-1; 7 nucleotides match TRBD1. Looked up from germline, CDR1 is SGHTA and CDR2 is FQGNSA. The CDR3 sequence is 16 residues long. The V gene end was trimmed by 1 base and the J gene end by 4 bases; junction bases not matched to a gene: 9. This chain's CDR3 is CASSLGQGRWGTEAFF. The CDR3, as DNA: TGTGCCAGCAGCTTAGGACAGGGAAGATGGGGCACTGAAGCTTTCTTT.

The rearrangement uses TRBV7-9 and TRBJ2-1; D call uncertain. The V end lost 5 bases, the J end lost 0 bases, and 11 bases lay between the germline ends. The CDR3 has 15 amino acids. The germline V gene has CDR1 SEHNR and CDR2 FQNEAQ (reference sequence). CDR3 region: CASSPDWSSYNEQFF. The CDR3, as DNA: TGTGCCAGCAGCCCGGATTGGAGCTCCTACAATGAGCAGTTCTTC.

The genes are TRBV5-1 and TRBJ2-2, with D tentatively TRBD2 (5 bases). This CDR3 comprises 15 residues. CDR1 SGHRS and CDR2 YFSETQ come from the germline V gene. The V end lost 0 bases, the J end lost 4 bases, and 10 bases lay between the germline ends. CDR3 bases: TGCGCCAGCAGCTTGGCGGGTGAGGGCACCGGGGAGCTGTTTTTT. Encoded protein: CASSLAGEGTGELFF.

Written as DNA, the CDR3 is TGTGCCAGCAGCTTGGACAGGAACTATGGCTACACCTTC. This gives the protein CASSLDRNYGYTF. The genes are TRBV11-2 and TRBJ1-2; TRBD1 matches at 7 bases. This CDR3 contains 13 residues. Germline CDR1 reads SGHAT; CDR2 reads FQNNGV. The V and J ends lost 3 bases and 2 bases, in that order; junction bases with no gene match: 0.

A note on this clone: Here the CDR3 omits its conserved ending phenylalanine or tryptophan, so a read error is the likely source. This chain uses TRBV27 with TRBJ2-7; weak D call: TRBD2 (5 bases). The CDR3 covers 12 residues. V lost 3 bases and J 5 bases, leaving 8 bases between the germline ends. CDR1 is MNHEY, CDR2 SMNVEV, per germline (reference sequence). The CDR3 DNA reads TGTGCCAGCAGTTTGATCGGGGACGAGCAGTACCTC. This translates into CASSLIGDEQYL.